Following are 15 T cell receptor beta chains from one sample sequenced in a study of T cells in Graves' hyperthyroidism and ophthalmopathy (dated by TCRdb to the late 2010s). Receptors were amplified or captured by multiplex PCR. Reads for this sample came from an Illumina HiSeq 2000. TCR beta CDR3 regions were amplified from RNA transcripts. A first-round RT-PCR of the TCR CDR3 used the HTBI primer set with the Qiagen OneStep RT-PCR kit. Using fastp trimming at Q25 and MiXCR clonotype assembly, TCRdb reanalyzed the public sequencing data and kept in-frame beta chains. Every CDR3 protein is listed once, alongside the most common genes and DNA of its rows. The sample has hundreds of thousands of distinct CDR3 sequences on record, 38% of them singletons. Around 10% of the sample rests with the top ten. The specimen was blood. The receptor set was obtained from a man between 18 and 29 years old with Graves' hyperthyroidism.

V gene TRBV19 combines with J gene TRBJ1-5, with D possibly matching TRBD1 (5 bases). The CDR3 length is 15 residues. Looked up from germline, CDR1 is LNHDA and CDR2 is SQIVND (reference sequence). Trimming pared 4 bases from V and 4 bases from J, leaving 14 bases between. The CDR3 DNA sequence: TGTGCCAGTAGTACTCTCGAGGGACCTAATCAGCCCCAGCATTTT. It yields the protein CASSTLEGPNQPQHF.

The chain employs TRBV9 and TRBJ1-2; 8 bases align to TRBD1. Looked up from germline, CDR1 is SGDLS and CDR2 is YYNGEE. Losses at the gene ends were 4 bases for V and 5 bases for J; bases not matched to a gene: 13. The CDR3 contains 16 residues. DNA of the CDR3: TGTGCCAGCAGCCCACATGGGGGACAGGCGGGATATGGCTACACCTTC. Protein: CASSPHGGQAGYGYTF.

Ten or more counts support this clonotype. The rearrangement joins TRBV19 to TRBJ1-1; tentatively, D is TRBD1 (6 bases). Germline V gene data show CDR1 as LNHDA and CDR2 as SQIVND (reference sequence). Trimming stripped 6 bases from V and 2 bases from J, with 13 bases between. The CDR3 contains 14 residues. The CDR3: CASRARGRNTEAFF. CDR3 coding DNA: TGTGCCAGTAGGGCGAGGGGGAGAAACACTGAAGCTTTCTTT.

In this sample, this clonotype turned up once. A read error may account for a junction end that differs from germline. The CDR3 region has the DNA TGTGCCAGCAGCTTAGCGCTCCCGGGGGGCTACGGGCAGTACTTC. This codes for CASSLALPGGYGQYF. The chain is built from TRBV7-9 and TRBJ2-7; D is possibly TRBD2 (7 bases). The length of the CDR3 is 15 residues. Germline assignment: CDR1 SEHNR and CDR2 FQNEAQ (reference sequence).

This clonotype appeared a single time. The chain recombines TRBV2 with TRBJ1-1, with D perhaps TRBD1 (6 bases). Germline CDR1 is SNHLY and CDR2 is FYNNEI. Trimming removed 7 bases at V and 3 bases at J, with 12 bases between. This CDR3 is 13 amino acids long. DNA of the CDR3: TGTGCCAGCAACAAAGGGGGAGACACTGAAGCTTTCTTT. It encodes CASNKGGDTEAFF. Based on the CDR3 plus reference TRBV2 and TRBJ1-1, the full variable domain is EPEVTQTPSHQVTQMGQEVILRCVPISNHLYFYWYRQILGQKVEFLVSFYNNEISEKSEIFDDQFSVERPDGSNFTLKIRSTKLEDSAMYFCASNKGGDTEAFFGQGTRLTVV.

This clonotype occurred a few times. The chain has TRBV12-3 or TRBV12-4 and TRBJ1-1; D is unclear. V lost 5 bases, J lost 5 bases, and 15 bases lay in between. The CDR3 runs to 14 residues. The CDR3 sequence: CASSPRNRVTEAFF. DNA for the CDR3: TGTGCCAGCAGTCCTCGGAATCGGGTAACTGAAGCTTTCTTT.

The chain employs TRBV19 and TRBJ2-5, with D perhaps matching TRBD2 (5 bases). The CDR3 contains 15 residues. CDR1 is LNHDA and CDR2 is SQIVND in the germline V gene (reference sequence). V gave up 8 bases and J gave up 6 bases, with 22 bases separating them. The CDR3 nucleotides are TGTGCCAGTTCCTCCCGAGCAGGAGGAGTGAAGACCCAGTACTTC. Translated: CASSSRAGGVKTQYF.

V and J are TRBV15 and TRBJ1-6, with TRBD1 matching 10 bases. V lost 3 bases and J lost 7; bases outside the gene matches: 6. The germline CDR1 and CDR2 sequences are LNHNV and YYDKDF (reference sequence). The CDR3 is 16 amino acids. The CDR3 sequence is CATSSSSGQGNSPLHF. CDR3 sequence (DNA): TGTGCCACCAGCAGCTCATCGGGACAGGGGAATTCACCCCTCCACTTT.

This clonotype was seen a single time. The chain has TRBV2 and TRBJ2-6; D is unresolved. Trimming cost V 8 bases and J 0 bases, with 8 bases left between them. The CDR3 is 14 amino acids. Germline loops: CDR1 SNHLY, CDR2 FYNNEI. Here the CDR3 DNA reads TGTGCCAGCGCCATGACCTCTGGGGCCAACGTCCTGACTTTC. It codes for CASAMTSGANVLTF.

This clonotype has ten or more counts. This chain links TRBV20-1 with TRBJ1-1; D unclear. Trimming took 1 base from V and 0 from J, leaving 6 bases between them. The CDR3 length is 13 residues. In germline, CDR1 is DFQATT, CDR2 SNEGSKA (reference sequence). CDR3 in amino acids: CSARVPLNTEAFF. CDR3 nucleotide sequence: TGCAGTGCTAGAGTCCCTCTGAACACTGAAGCTTTCTTT.

Comment on this clonotype: A read error may explain this, as a much larger clone is one base away. The chain employs TRBV29-1 and TRBJ2-5; 9 nucleotides agree with TRBD1. This CDR3 has 13 residues. Germline values: CDR1 SQVTM, CDR2 ANQGSEA. The CDR3 DNA reads TGCAGCGTAGGGACAGGGAAATGGGAGATCCAGTACTTC. Amino acid sequence: CSVGTGKWEIQYF.

Comments on this clonotype: Since no conserved phenylalanine or tryptophan closes the CDR3, a read error is the likely cause. The DNA is omitted, as the CDR3 cannot be located on it reliably, and the CDR3 follows TCRdb's listing. This sequence joins TRBV6-5 and TRBJ1-2; the table's TRBD1 call for D was not verified on the DNA. Germline lookup yields CDR1 MNHEY and CDR2 SVGAGI. Inclusive of both ends, the CDR3 amounts to 9 amino acids. CDR3 in amino acids: CASSSGQGG.

This clonotype has ten or more counts. This chain joins TRBV25-1 and TRBJ1-5; the D is unclear. Germline CDR1 MGHDK, CDR2 SYGVNS. The CDR3 loop spans 13 amino acids. Trimming removed 2 bases from V and 2 bases from J, with 4 bases in between. CDR3 region: CASSEAGNQPQHF. The CDR3 DNA follows: TGTGCCAGCAGTGAAGCGGGCAATCAGCCCCAGCATTTT.

This clonotype was counted many times. The genes are TRBV15 and TRBJ1-4, with 7 nucleotides matching TRBD1. Germline assignment: CDR1 LNHNV and CDR2 YYDKDF (reference sequence). The length of the CDR3 is 14 residues. Trimming at V came to 3 bases and at J to 4 bases, leaving 2 bases not matched to a gene. The CDR3 bases are TGTGCCACCAGCAGCGGGGACAGTAATGAAAAACTGTTTTTT. Translating gives CATSSGDSNEKLFF.

This clonotype came up many times. The chain recombines TRBV7-9 with TRBJ2-7, with TRBD1 identical over 7 bases. The CDR3 length is 15 residues. Trimming at V came to 5 bases and at J to 1 base, leaving 8 bases not matched to a gene. The germline CDR1 and CDR2 sequences are SEHNR and FQNEAQ (reference sequence). This CDR3 reads CASSITGTDSYEQYF. CDR3 DNA: TGTGCCAGCAGCATTACCGGGACAGATTCCTACGAGCAGTACTTC.